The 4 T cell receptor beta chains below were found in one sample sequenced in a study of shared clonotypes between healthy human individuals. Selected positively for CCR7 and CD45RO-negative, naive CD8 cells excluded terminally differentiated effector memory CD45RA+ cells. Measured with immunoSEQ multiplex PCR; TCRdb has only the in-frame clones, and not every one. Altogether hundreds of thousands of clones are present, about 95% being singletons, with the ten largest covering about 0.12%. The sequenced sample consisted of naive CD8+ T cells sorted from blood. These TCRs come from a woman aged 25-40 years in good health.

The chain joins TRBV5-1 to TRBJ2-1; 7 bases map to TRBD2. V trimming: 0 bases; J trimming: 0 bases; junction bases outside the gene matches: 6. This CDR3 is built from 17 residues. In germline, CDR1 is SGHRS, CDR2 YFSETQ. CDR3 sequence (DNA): TGCGCCAGCAGCTTGGCTCTAGCGGTGAGCTCCTACAATGAGCAGTTCTTC. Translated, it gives CASSLALAVSSYNEQFF.

CDR3 nucleotide sequence: TGCGCCAGCAGTGCGCTAGCGGACTCCTACAATGAGCAGTTCTTC. It translates to CASSALADSYNEQFF. The chain employs TRBV10-2 and TRBJ2-1; 7 positions agree with TRBD2. The CDR3 runs 15 residues. With V trimmed by 4 bases and J by 0 bases, 3 bases remained unmatched. Germline V gene lookup returns CDR1 WSHSY and CDR2 SAAADI.

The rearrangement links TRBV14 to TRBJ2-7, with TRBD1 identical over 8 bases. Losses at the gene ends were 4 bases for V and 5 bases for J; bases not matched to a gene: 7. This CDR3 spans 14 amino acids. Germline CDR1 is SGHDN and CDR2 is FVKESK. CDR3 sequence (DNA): TGTGCCAGCAGCCCCGGGGACAGGTTCCACGAGCAGTACTTC. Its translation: CASSPGDRFHEQYF.

CDR3 loop: CASSFSEQPNQPQHF. CDR3 nucleotide sequence: TGTGCCAGCAGCTTTTCGGAGCAACCCAATCAGCCCCAGCATTTT. The J gene is TRBJ1-5, the V gene TRBV7-9; D gene unclear. The CDR3 is 15 residues long. Trimming pared 3 bases from V and 3 bases from J, leaving 12 bases between. Germline V CDR1 and CDR2: SEHNR, FQNEAQ (reference sequence).